The entry below gives a single TCR beta chain sequence along with its context. Its matching antigen is unknown. This sample stems from a study of blood T cells in healthy people across ages. Study-level background: About one barcoded TCR beta cDNA was captured per two T cells. Findings of the study overall: Roughly linear declines in TCR beta diversity per million T cells occurred with age.

Then a second PCR, running roughly 7 to 11 cycles, was carried out with a sample-barcoded 5' primer and a J-beta primer mix. TCRdb re-analysed the 5' RACE reads in MiXCR, keeping a single row per CDR3 protein. The profile covers hundreds of thousands of distinct CDR3 sequences, with about 25% appearing a single time and just under 9.5% taken by the ten largest. V was trimmed by 3 bases and J by 2 bases, leaving 4 bases between them. The CDR3 runs to 12 residues. These data were also reused for a study on T cells of mothers and their children. That investigation notes: Comparable shaping of TCR recombination output by thymic selection was observed in related and unrelated pairs. Researchers report slightly higher, though non-significant, overlap in related mother-child pairs than in unrelated pairs.

The sequenced sample was blood. The V call is TRBV12-3 or TRBV12-4, the J call TRBJ2-5; D call uncertain. This TCR came from a boy younger than 18 in good health. Here the CDR3 DNA reads TGTGCCAGCAGTTTTTGGCAAGAGACCCAGTACTTC. It encodes CASSFWQETQYF.